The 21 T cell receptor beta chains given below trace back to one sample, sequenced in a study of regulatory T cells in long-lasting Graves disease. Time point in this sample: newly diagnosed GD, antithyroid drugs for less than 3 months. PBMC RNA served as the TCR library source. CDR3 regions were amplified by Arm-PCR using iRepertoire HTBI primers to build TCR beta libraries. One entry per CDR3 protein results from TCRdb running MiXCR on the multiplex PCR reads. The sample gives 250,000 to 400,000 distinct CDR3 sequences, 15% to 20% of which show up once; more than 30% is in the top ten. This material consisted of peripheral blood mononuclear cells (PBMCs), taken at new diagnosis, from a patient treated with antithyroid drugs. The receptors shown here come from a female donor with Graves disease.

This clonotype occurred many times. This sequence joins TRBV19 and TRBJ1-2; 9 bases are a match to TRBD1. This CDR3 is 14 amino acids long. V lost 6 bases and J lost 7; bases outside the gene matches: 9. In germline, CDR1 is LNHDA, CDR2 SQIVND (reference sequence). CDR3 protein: CASRGTGRDIGYTF. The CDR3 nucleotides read TGTGCCAGTAGAGGGACAGGGAGAGACATTGGCTACACCTTC.

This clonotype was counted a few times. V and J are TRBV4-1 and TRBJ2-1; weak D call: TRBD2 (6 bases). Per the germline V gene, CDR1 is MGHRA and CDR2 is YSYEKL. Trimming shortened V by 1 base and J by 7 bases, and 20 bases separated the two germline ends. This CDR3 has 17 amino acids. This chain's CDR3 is CASSQAALTGVYNEQFF. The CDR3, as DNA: TGCGCCAGCAGCCAAGCGGCTTTAACGGGAGTTTATAATGAGCAGTTCTTC.

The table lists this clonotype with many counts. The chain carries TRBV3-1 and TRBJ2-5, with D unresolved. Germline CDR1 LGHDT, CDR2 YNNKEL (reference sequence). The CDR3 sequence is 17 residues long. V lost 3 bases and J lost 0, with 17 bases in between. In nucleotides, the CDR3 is TGTGCCAGCAGCCATGACCTAGTGGGTGGATACCAAGAGACCCAGTACTTC. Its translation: CASSHDLVGGYQETQYF.

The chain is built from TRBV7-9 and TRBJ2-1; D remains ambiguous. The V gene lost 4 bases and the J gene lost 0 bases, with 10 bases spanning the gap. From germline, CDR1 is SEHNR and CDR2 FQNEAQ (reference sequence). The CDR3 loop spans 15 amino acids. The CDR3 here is CASSSTVDSYNEQFF. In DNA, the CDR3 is TGTGCCAGCAGCTCCACAGTCGACTCCTACAATGAGCAGTTCTTC.

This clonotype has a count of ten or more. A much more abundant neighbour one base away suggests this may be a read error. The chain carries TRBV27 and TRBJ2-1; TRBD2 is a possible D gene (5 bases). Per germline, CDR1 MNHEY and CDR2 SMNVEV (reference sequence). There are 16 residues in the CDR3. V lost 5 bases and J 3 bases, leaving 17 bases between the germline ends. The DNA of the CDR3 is TGTGCCAGCAGTGGCCGTAGCGAGACGCACTACAATGAGCAGTTCTTC. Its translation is CASSGRSETHYNEQFF.

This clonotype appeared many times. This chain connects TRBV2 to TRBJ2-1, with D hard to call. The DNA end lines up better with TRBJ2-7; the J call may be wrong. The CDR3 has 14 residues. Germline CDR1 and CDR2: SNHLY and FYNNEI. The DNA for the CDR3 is TGTGCCAGCAGTGAAGGAAACACAGACTACGAGCAGTACTTC. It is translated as CASSEGNTDYEQYF.

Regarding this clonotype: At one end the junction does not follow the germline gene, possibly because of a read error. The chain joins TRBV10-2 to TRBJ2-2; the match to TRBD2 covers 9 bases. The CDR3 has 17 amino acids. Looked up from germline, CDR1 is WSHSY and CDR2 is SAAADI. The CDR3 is CGSSERASGANTGERFF. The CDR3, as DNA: TGCGGCAGCAGTGAGAGGGCTAGCGGGGCGAACACCGGGGAGCGGTTTTTT.

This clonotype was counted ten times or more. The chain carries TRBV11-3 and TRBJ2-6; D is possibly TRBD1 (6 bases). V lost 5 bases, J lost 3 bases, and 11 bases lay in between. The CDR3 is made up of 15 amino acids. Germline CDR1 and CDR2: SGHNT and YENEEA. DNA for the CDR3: TGTGCCAGCAGCAACAGGGTTAGTGGGGCCAACGTCCTGACTTTC. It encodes CASSNRVSGANVLTF.

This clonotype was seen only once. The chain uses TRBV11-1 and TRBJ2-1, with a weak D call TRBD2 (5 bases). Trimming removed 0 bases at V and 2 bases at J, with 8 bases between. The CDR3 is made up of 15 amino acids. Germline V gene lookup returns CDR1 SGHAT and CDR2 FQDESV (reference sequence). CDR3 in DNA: TGTGCCAGCAGCTTAGCGGGAGAGCCCTACAATGAGCAGTTCTTC. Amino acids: CASSLAGEPYNEQFF.

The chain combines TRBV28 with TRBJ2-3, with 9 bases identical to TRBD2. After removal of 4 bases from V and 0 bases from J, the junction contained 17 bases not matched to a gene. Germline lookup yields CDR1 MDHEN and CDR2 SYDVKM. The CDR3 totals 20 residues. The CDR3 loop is CASSSASFLAGVGSTDTQYF. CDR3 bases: TGTGCCAGCAGTTCCGCCTCGTTCTTAGCGGGAGTGGGTAGCACAGATACGCAGTATTTT.

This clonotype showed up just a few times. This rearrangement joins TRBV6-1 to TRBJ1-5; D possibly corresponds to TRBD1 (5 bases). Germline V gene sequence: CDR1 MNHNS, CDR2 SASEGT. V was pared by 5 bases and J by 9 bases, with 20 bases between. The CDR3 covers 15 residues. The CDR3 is CASSPTQGRTSPQHF. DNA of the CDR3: TGTGCCAGCAGTCCCACTCAGGGCAGGACGTCGCCCCAGCATTTT.

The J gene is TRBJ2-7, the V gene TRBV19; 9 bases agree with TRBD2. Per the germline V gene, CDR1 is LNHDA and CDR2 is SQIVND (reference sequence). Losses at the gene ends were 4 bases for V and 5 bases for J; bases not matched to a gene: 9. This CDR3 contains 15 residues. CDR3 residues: CASSNQAGGGNEQYF. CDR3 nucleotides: TGTGCCAGTAGTAATCAGGCGGGAGGGGGGAACGAGCAGTACTTC.

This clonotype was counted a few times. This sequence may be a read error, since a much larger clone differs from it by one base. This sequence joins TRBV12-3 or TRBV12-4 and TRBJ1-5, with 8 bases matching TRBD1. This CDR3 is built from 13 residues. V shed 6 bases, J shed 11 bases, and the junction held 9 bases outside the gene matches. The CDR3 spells CASSGQGGGTQHF. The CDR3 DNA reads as TGTGCCAGCAGCGGACAGGGTGGAGGGACCCAGCATTTT.

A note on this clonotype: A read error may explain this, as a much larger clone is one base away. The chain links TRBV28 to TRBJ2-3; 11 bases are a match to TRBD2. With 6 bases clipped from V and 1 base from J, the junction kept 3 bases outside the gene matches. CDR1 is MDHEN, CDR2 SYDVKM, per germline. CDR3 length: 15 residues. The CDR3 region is CASRGGLAGTDTQYF. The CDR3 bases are TGTGCCAGCAGGGGGGGACTAGCGGGCACAGATACGCAGTATTTT.

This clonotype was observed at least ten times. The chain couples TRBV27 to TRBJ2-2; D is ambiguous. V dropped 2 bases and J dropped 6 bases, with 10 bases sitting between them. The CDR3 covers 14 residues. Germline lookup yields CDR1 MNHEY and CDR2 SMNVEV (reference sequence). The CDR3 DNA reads TGTGCCAGCAGTTTAAGTCAGTGGGCCGGGGAGCTGTTTTTT. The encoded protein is CASSLSQWAGELFF.

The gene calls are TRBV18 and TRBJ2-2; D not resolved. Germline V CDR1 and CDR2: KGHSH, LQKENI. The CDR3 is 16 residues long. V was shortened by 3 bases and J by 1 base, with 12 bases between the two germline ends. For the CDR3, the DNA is TGTGCCAGCTCACCTCCGCGCAATTTGAACACCGGGGAGCTGTTTTTT. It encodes CASSPPRNLNTGELFF.

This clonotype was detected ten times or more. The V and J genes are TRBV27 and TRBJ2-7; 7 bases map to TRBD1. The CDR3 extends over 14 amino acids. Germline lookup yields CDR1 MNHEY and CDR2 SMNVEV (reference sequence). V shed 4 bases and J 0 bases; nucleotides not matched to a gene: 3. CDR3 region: CASSWTGNSYEQYF. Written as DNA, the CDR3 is TGTGCCAGCAGTTGGACAGGAAACTCCTACGAGCAGTACTTC.

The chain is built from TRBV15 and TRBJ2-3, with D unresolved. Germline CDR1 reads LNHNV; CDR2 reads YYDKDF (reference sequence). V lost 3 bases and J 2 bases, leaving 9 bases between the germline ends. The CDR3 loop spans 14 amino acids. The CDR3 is CATSSGPSTDTQYF. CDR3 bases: TGTGCCACCAGCAGCGGACCGTCCACAGATACGCAGTATTTT.

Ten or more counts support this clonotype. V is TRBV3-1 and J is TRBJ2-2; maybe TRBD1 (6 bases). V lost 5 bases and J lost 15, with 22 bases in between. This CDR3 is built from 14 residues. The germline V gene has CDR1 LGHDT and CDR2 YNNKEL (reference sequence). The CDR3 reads CASSTTTQGSLLFF. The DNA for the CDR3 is TGTGCCAGCAGCACTACGACACAGGGTAGCTTGTTGTTTTTT.

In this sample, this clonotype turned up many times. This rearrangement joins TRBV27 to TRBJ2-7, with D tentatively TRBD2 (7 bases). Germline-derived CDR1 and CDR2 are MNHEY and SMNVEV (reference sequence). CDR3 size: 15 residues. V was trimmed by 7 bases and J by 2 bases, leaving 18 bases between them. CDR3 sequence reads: CASTVEGGQTYEQYF. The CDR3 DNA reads TGTGCCAGCACCGTCGAGGGGGGGCAAACCTACGAGCAGTACTTC.

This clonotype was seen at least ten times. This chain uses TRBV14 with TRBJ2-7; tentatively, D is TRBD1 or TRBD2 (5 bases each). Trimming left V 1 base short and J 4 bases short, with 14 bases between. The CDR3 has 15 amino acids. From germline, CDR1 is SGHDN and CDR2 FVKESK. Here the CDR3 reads CASSQAGSGGYEQYF. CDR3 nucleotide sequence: TGTGCCAGCAGCCAAGCTGGTAGTGGGGGATACGAGCAGTACTTC.